Following are 9 T cell receptor beta chains from one sample sequenced in a study of tissue T cells after allogeneic stem cell transplantation. Time point given: mouse harvest day 14 after allogeneic transplant. Each mouse received 10^7 T-cell-depleted marrow cells plus 10^6 splenic CD5+ T cells by tail vein. Sequencing was performed with immunoSEQ multiplex PCR; in TCRdb, only in-frame clones are kept and a portion is missing. The data hold more than 4,500 clones, with less than 35% observed a single time. Input material: skin. The receptors stem from a female BALB/c mouse given C57BL/6 T cells with graft-versus-host disease after an allogeneic hematopoietic cell transplant.

This clone counts as medium-sized. Gene and germline names: mouse. The read ends 1 residue before the CDR3 terminus; that terminus is restored from the germline J gene. Different DNA sequences within this sample yield the same CDR3. This chain links TRBV3 with TRBJ2-7; possible D gene TRBD2, 5 bases. CDR1 and CDR2 from the germline V gene are SNHLY and FYNGKV (reference sequence). The CDR3 runs 13 residues. The V end lost 2 bases, the J end lost 3 bases, and 8 bases lay between the germline ends. The CDR3 loop reads CASSLRLGYEQYF. The part of the CDR3 DNA that was read is TGTGCCAGCAGCTTAAGGCTGGGCTATGAACAGTAC.

Regarding this clone: Genes here carry mouse names. Coverage ceases 1 residue before the CDR3 finishes, and the germline J gene fills in the end. The rearrangement uses TRBV13-3 and TRBJ2-2; D could derive from TRBD1 or TRBD2 (5 bases each). This CDR3 region has 16 residues. Germline V gene lookup returns CDR1 NNHDY and CDR2 SYVADS. Trimming left V 1 base short and J 0 bases short, with 10 bases between. CDR3 sequence: CASSDPGGANTGQLYF. The sequenced CDR3 bases are TGTGCCAGCAGTGATCCCGGGGGTGCAAACACCGGGCAGCTCTAC.

About this clone itself: Gene and germline names: mouse. Read coverage stops 1 residue before the CDR3 terminus; the germline J gene supplies the remainder. The V and J genes are TRBV26 and TRBJ1-1, with 8 bases identical to TRBD1. CDR3 length equals 12 residues. Trimming cost V 4 bases and J 7 bases; bases outside gene matches: 2. CDR1 and CDR2 from the germline V gene are KGHPV and FQNQEV (reference sequence). The sequenced part of the CDR3 DNA is TGTGCCAGCAGTCGGACAGGGAGAGAAGTCTTC. Translating gives CASSRTGREVF. The entire CDR3 is CASSRTGREVFF.

By its share, this clone is medium-sized (0.01 to 0.1%). The gene names here belong to mouse. The CDR3 end lies 1 residue beyond the end of the read and is filled in from the germline J gene. The chain has TRBV2 and TRBJ1-1, with D unresolved. Per germline, CDR1 LGHNA and CDR2 YSYQKL. The CDR3 is made up of 13 amino acids. The germline V and J ends were trimmed by 5 bases and 0 bases, with 7 bases remaining between them. CDR3 DNA, as far as it was read: TGTGCCAGCAGCGTGAATGCAAACACAGAAGTCTTC. This gives the protein CASSVNANTEVF. The whole CDR3 is CASSVNANTEVFF.

In this sample, this clone is medium-sized. Any gene name here is a mouse gene name. The CDR3 end is not reached by the read, which stops 1 residue before it; the germline J gene fills it in. The chain recombines TRBV26 with TRBJ2-5; D remains unclear. Germline V gene sequence: CDR1 KGHPV, CDR2 FQNQEV (reference sequence). The CDR3 sequence is 11 residues long. Trimming took off 2 bases at V and 6 bases at J, with 3 bases between the two ends. Partial CDR3 DNA: TGTGCCAGCAGTCTGGGGGACACCCAGTAC. This encodes CASSLGDTQY. The full-length CDR3 reads as CASSLGDTQYF.

A remark on this clone: Gene names refer to mouse genes. Read coverage stops 1 residue before the CDR3 terminus; the germline J gene supplies the remainder. This rearrangement joins TRBV26 to TRBJ2-7, with 9 nucleotides matching TRBD2. Per germline, CDR1 KGHPV and CDR2 FQNQEV (reference sequence). The CDR3 covers 13 residues. Trimming removed 6 bases from V and 6 bases from J; junction bases left unmatched: 6. The sequenced part of the CDR3 DNA is TGTGCCAGCAGATCCGGGACTGGGATTGAACAGTAC. Protein: CASRSGTGIEQY. In full, the CDR3 is CASRSGTGIEQYF.

This clone was counted only a few times. The genes and germline here are from mouse. The read halts 1 residue ahead of the CDR3 end, with the missing end drawn from the germline J gene. The chain has TRBV12-2 and TRBJ1-4, with 9 positions matching TRBD1. The trim removed 4 bases at V and 7 bases at J, leaving 6 bases unmatched. CDR1 SGHLS and CDR2 HYDKME come from the germline V gene. CDR3 length: 14 amino acids. The part of the CDR3 DNA that was read is TGTGCCAGCTCCGGGGACAGGGTGGGCGAAAGATTATTT. Its protein product is CASSGDRVGERLF. The complete CDR3 protein is CASSGDRVGERLFF.

Details on this clone: The germline and genes are mouse ones. The observed sequence ends 1 residue before the CDR3 terminus, with the missing tail filled in from the germline J gene. V usage is TRBV26 and J usage is TRBJ2-5; possibly TRBD1 or TRBD2 for D (5 bases each). The germline CDR1 and CDR2 sequences are KGHPV and FQNQEV (reference sequence). The CDR3 is made up of 15 amino acids. V was shortened by 2 bases and J by 2 bases, with 11 bases between the two germline ends. This CDR3 is CASSLGGLGQDTQYF. CDR3 bases read: TGTGCCAGCAGTCTGGGGGGATTGGGCCAAGACACCCAGTAC.

This clone was counted a few times. Genes and germline are mouse. The read comes to an end 1 residue before the CDR3 does, leaving the germline J gene to fill in the end. The V and J genes are TRBV12-1 and TRBJ2-1, with 7 positions matching TRBD1. Germline-derived CDR1 and CDR2 are SGHSN and HYEKVE. The trim removed 5 bases at V and 1 base at J, leaving 4 bases unmatched. This CDR3 spans 14 amino acids. CDR3 DNA, as far as it was read: TGTGCCAGCTTTCCGGGACAGAACTATGCTGAGCAGTTC. Its protein product is CASFPGQNYAEQF. The full CDR3 sequence reads CASFPGQNYAEQFF. Variable domain in full (rest from reference TRBV12-1 and TRBJ2-1): DSGVVQSPRHIIKEKGGRSVLTCIPISGHSNVVWYQQTLGKELKFLIQHYEKVERDKGFLPSRFSVQQFDDYHSEMNMSALELEDSAMYFCASFPGQNYAEQFFGPGTRLTVL.